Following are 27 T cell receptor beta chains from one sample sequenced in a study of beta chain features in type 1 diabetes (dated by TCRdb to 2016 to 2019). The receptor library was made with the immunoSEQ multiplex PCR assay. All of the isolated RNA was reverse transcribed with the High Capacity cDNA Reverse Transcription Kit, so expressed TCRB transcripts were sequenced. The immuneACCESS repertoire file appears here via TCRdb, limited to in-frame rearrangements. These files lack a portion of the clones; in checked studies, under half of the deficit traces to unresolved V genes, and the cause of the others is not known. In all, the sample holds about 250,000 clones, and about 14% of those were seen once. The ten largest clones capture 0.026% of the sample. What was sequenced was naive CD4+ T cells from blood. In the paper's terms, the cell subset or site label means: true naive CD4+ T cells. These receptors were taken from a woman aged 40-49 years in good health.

CDR3 residues: CASSPGLAGADEQYF. The CDR3 coding sequence is TGTGCCAGCAGCCCCGGACTAGCGGGGGCTGACGAGCAGTACTTC. The V and J genes are TRBV5-4 and TRBJ2-7, with TRBD2 matching over 13 bases. CDR3 length equals 15 residues. The J segment lost 5 bases and the V segment lost 4 bases, leaving 6 bases of the junction unmatched. The germline gives CDR1 SGHNT, CDR2 YYREEE (reference sequence).

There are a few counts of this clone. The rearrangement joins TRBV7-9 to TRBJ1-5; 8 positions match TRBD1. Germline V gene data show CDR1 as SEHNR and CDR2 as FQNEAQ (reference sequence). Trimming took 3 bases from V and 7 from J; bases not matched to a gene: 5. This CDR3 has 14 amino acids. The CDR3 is CASSLAGGDQPQHF. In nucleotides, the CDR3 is TGTGCCAGCAGCTTGGCAGGGGGCGACCAGCCCCAGCATTTT.

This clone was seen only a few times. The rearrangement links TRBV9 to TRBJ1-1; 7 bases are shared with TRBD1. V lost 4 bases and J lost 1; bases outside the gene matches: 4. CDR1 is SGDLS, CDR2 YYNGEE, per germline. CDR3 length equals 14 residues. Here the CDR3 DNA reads TGTGCCAGCAGCACTCGACAGGGGAACACTGAAGCTTTCTTT. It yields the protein CASSTRQGNTEAFF.

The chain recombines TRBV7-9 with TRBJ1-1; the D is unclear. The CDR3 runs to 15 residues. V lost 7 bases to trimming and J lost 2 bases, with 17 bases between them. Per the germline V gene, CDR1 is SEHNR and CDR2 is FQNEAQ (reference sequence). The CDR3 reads CASTPYGLPNTEAFF. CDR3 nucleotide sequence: TGTGCCAGCACCCCCTATGGGCTACCTAACACTGAAGCTTTCTTT.

CDR3 in amino acids: CASSEWSGGAPSDTQYF. The CDR3 DNA follows: TGTGCCAGCAGTGAGTGGAGCGGGGGCGCACCCTCGGATACGCAGTATTTT. V and J are TRBV2 and TRBJ2-3; TRBD2 agrees at 8 bases. J gave up 6 bases and V 3 bases, and 14 bases lay outside the gene matches. CDR1 SNHLY and CDR2 FYNNEI come from the germline V gene. This CDR3 contains 17 residues.

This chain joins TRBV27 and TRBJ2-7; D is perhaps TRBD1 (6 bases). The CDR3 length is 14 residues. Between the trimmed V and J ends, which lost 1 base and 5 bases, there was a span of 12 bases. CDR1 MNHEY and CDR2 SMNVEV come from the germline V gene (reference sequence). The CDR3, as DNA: TGTGCCAGCAGTTTATTTCTACAGGGCCACGAGCAGTACTTC. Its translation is CASSLFLQGHEQYF.

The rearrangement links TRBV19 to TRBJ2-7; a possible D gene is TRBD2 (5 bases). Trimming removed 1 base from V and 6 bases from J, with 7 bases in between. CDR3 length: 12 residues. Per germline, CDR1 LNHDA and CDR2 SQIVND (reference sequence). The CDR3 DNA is TGTGCCAGTAGTATAGGTCGGGGCGAGCAGTACTTC. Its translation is CASSIGRGEQYF.

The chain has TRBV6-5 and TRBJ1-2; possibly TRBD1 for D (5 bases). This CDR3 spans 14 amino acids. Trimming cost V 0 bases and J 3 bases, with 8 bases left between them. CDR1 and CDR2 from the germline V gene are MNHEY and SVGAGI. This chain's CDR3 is CASSYSGQYYGYTF. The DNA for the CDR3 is TGTGCCAGCAGTTACTCGGGGCAGTACTATGGCTACACCTTC.

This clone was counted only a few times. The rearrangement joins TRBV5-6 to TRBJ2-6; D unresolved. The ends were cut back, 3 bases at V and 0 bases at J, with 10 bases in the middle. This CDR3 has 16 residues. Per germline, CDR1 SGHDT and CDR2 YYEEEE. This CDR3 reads CASSSHSLSGANVLTF. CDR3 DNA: TGTGCCAGCAGCTCCCACAGCCTCTCTGGGGCCAACGTCCTGACTTTC.

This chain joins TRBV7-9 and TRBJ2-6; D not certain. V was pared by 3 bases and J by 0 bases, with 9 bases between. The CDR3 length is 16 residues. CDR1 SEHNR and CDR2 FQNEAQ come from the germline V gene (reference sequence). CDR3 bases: TGTGCCAGCAGCTTTACATGGAGCTCTGGGGCCAACGTCCTGACTTTC. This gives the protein CASSFTWSSGANVLTF.

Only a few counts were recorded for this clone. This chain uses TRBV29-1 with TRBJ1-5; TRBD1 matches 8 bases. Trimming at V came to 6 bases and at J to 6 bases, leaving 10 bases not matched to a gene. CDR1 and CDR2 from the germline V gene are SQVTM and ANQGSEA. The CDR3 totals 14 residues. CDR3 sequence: CSVAQGALGQPQHF. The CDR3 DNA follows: TGCAGCGTGGCGCAGGGGGCTCTAGGTCAGCCCCAGCATTTT.

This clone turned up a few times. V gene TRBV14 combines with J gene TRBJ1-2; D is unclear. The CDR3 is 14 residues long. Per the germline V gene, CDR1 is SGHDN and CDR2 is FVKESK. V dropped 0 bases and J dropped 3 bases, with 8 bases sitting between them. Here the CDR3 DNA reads TGTGCCAGCAGCCAAGAGGTCAGATACTATGGCTACACCTTC. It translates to CASSQEVRYYGYTF.

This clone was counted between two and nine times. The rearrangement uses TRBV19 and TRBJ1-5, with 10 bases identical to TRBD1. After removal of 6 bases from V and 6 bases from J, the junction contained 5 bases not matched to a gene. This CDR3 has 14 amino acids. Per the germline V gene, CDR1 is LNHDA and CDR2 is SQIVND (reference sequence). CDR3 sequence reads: CASSRDRGSQPQHF. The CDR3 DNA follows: TGTGCCAGTAGCCGGGACAGGGGCTCTCAGCCCCAGCATTTT. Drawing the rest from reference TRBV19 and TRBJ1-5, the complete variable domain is DGGITQSPKYLFRKEGQNVTLSCEQNLNHDAMYWYRQDPGQGLRLIYYSQIVNDFQKGDIAEGYSVSREKKESFPLTVTSAQKNPTAFYLCASSRDRGSQPQHFGDGTRLSIL.

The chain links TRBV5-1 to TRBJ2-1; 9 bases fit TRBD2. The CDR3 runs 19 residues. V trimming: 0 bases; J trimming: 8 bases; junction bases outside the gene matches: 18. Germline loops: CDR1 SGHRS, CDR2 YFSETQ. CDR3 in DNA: TGCGCCAGCAGCTTGGCTCCAACTAGCGGGCGTGTCGGGGTCCATGAGCAGTTCTTC. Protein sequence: CASSLAPTSGRVGVHEQFF.

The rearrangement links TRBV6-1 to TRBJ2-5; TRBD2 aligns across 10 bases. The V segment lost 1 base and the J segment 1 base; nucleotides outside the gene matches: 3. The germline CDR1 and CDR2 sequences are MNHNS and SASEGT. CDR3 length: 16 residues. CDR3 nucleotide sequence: TGTGCCAGCAGTGAAGGGCTAGCGGGGGCCCAAGAGACCCAGTACTTC. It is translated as CASSEGLAGAQETQYF.

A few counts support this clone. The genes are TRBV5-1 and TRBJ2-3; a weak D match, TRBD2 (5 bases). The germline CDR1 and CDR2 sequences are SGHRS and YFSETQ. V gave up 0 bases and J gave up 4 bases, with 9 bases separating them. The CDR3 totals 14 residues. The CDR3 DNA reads TGCGCCAGCAGCTTGGGACTATTCCCAGATACGCAGTATTTT. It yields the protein CASSLGLFPDTQYF.

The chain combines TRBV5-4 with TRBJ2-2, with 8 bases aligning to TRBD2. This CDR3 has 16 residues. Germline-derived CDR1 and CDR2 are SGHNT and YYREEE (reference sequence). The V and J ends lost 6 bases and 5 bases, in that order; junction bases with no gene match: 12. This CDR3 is CASTPASGGDTGELFF. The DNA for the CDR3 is TGTGCCAGCACCCCTGCCAGCGGGGGAGATACCGGGGAGCTGTTTTTT.

Here the CDR3 DNA reads TGTGCCACTTACTACGGGACAGGGGTATCCTATGGCTACACCTTC. Residues: CATYYGTGVSYGYTF. This chain uses TRBV10-3 with TRBJ1-2; 10 positions match TRBD1. The trim removed 10 bases at V and 4 bases at J, leaving 12 bases unmatched. Per the germline V gene, CDR1 is ENHRY and CDR2 is SYGVKD. The CDR3 contains 15 residues.

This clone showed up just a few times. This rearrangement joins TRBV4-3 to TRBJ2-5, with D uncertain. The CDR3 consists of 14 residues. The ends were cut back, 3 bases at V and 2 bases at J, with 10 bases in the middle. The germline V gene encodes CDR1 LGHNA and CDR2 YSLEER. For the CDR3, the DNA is TGCGCCAGCAGCCAGACCTTGACACAAGAGACCCAGTACTTC. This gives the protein CASSQTLTQETQYF.

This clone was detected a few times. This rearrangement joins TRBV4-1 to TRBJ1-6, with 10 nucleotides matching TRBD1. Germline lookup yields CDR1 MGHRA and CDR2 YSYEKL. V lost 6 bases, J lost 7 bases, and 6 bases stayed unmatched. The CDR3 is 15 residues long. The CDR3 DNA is TGCGCCAGCAGGGTGCCGGGACAGGGGAATTCACCCCTCCACTTT. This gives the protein CASRVPGQGNSPLHF.

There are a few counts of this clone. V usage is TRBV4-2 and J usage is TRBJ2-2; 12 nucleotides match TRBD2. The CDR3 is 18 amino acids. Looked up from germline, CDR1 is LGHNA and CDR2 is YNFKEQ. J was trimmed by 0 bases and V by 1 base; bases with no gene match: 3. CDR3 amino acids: CASSQGTSGAPNTGELFF. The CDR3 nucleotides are TGTGCCAGCAGCCAAGGGACTAGCGGGGCCCCGAACACCGGGGAGCTGTTTTTT.

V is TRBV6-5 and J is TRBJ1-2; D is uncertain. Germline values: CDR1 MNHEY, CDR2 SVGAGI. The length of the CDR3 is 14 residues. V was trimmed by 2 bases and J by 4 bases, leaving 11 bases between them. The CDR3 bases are TGTGCCAGCAGTTACGGAGTTTATAGCTATGGCTACACCTTC. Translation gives CASSYGVYSYGYTF.

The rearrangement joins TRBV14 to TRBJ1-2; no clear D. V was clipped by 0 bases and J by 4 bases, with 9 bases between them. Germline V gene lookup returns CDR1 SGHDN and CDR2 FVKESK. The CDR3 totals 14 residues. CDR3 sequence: CASSQDLRGYGYTF. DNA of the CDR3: TGTGCCAGCAGCCAAGATCTACGGGGCTATGGCTACACCTTC.

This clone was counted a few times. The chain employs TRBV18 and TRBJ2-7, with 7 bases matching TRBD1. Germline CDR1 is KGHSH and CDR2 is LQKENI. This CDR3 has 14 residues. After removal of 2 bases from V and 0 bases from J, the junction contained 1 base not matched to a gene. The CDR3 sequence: CASSPGQVSYEQYF. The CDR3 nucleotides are TGTGCCAGCTCACCAGGACAGGTCTCCTACGAGCAGTACTTC.

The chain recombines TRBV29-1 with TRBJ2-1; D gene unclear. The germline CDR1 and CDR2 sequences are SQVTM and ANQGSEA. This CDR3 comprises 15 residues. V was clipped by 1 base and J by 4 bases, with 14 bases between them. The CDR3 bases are TGCAGCGTTGAAGGCGGTAGGAATAGGTACAATGAGCAGTTCTTC. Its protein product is CSVEGGRNRYNEQFF.

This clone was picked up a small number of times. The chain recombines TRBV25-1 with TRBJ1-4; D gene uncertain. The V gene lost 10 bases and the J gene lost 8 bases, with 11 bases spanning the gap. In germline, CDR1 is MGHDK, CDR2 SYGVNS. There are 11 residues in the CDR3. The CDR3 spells CATGDWEKLFF. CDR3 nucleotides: TGTGCCACCGGCGACTGGGAAAAACTGTTTTTT.

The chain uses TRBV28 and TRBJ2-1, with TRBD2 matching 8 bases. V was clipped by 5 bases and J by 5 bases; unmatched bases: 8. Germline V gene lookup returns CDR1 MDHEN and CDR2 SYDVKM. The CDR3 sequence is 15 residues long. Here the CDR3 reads CASSKTGGPHNEQFF. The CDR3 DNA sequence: TGTGCCAGCAGTAAAACGGGGGGGCCACACAATGAGCAGTTCTTC.